This T cell receptor (beta chain) was obtained from a study of OX40 agonist ivuxolimab in advanced cancers. Study as a whole: Ivuxolimab, an antibody acting as an agonist of OX40 (CD134), was used to treat patients. Checkpoint inhibitors had been given previously to approximately 40% of patients.

Study-level points and caveats: It was also the case that some nonresponders had low normalized T-cell clonal expansion.

The data were produced by immunoSEQ multiplex PCR, yet TCRdb's version contains in-frame clones alone and is incomplete. This sample has roughly 64,000 clones, with approximately 81% found just once. The study sampled blood at baseline, cycle 4 day 1, and cycle 7 day 1. To note about this clone: Antigen unknown.

The CDR3 covers 14 residues. The V gene end was trimmed by 5 bases and the J gene end by 0 bases; junction bases not matched to a gene: 2. Per the germline V gene, CDR1 is SEHNR and CDR2 is FQNEAQ (reference sequence). Source: CD4+ or CD8+ T cells sorted from blood, taken in a trial of the OX40 agonist ivuxolimab. This receptor was taken from an adult with an advanced solid tumor such as melanoma, head and neck, liver or kidney cancer. J is TRBJ2-7 and V is TRBV7-9; TRBD1 aligns across 9 bases. The CDR3 spells CASSEQGASYEQYF. CDR3 in DNA: TGTGCCAGCAGCGAACAGGGGGCCTCCTACGAGCAGTACTTC.